The rows below give T cell receptor beta chains drawn from one sample of a study of blood T cell repertoires in COVID-19. TCRdb's table, derived via immunoSEQ multiplex PCR, lists solely in-frame clones and lacks some. The data contain 350,000 to 550,000 clones, more than 85% of them singletons. The specimen sequenced was peripheral blood. These TCRs come from a woman between 25 and 40 years old with acute or convalescent COVID-19. The CDR3 runs from the conserved cysteine through the conserved F or W. D genes are given only for firm matches. Clone size is stated in some rows and not others, as once, few, many or a class when expanded.

abundance,v_gene,j_gene,d_gene,CDR3nt,CDR3aa
.,TRBV15,TRBJ2-1,TRBD2,TGTGCCACCAGCAGCGGGGGGGCCACCAATGAGCAGTTCTTC,CATSSGGATNEQFF
.,TRBV20-1,TRBJ2-3,.,TGCAGTGCTAGTGGTGAGGATACGCAGTATTTT,CSASGEDTQYF
.,TRBV5-6,TRBJ2-2,.,TGTGCCAGCAGCTTGCCTCTCGGGGTCGGCACCGGGGAGCTGTTTTTT,CASSLPLGVGTGELFF
.,TRBV6-2/TRBV6-3,TRBJ2-5,TRBD1,TGTGCCAGCAGTCGTCGACAGGGCGAGACCCAGTACTTC,CASSRRQGETQYF
.,TRBV5-4,TRBJ2-7,.,TGTGCCAGCAGCTTGGATCGCGACTACGAGCAGTACTTC,CASSLDRDYEQYF
once,TRBV18,TRBJ1-1,.,TGTGCCAGCTCACCTGAATACTTGAACACTGAAGCTTTCTTT,CASSPEYLNTEAFF
.,TRBV6-2/TRBV6-3,TRBJ1-1,TRBD1,TGTGCCAGCAGTCCCACGGGACAGGGCGGTGAAGCTTTCTTT,CASSPTGQGGEAFF
.,TRBV24-1,TRBJ2-7,TRBD1,TGTGCCACCAGTGGACAGGGGGATAGGCACGAGCAGTACTTC,CATSGQGDRHEQYF
.,TRBV4-1,TRBJ2-7,TRBD1,TGCGCCAGCAGCTCCGGGACAGGGGTGGGGAACGAGCAGTACTTC,CASSSGTGVGNEQYF
once,TRBV5-1,TRBJ2-5,TRBD1,TGCGCCAGCAGCATGGGACAGGGCACCCAAGAGACCCAGTACTTC,CASSMGQGTQETQYF
few,TRBV5-1,TRBJ1-1,.,TGCGCCAGCAGCTTTACGGGGGGCGGTGGTTCACAAGCTTTCTTT,CASSFTGGGGSQAFF
.,TRBV5-1,TRBJ1-1,TRBD1,TGCGCCAGCGCGGACAGGGGAAAGGGTGAAGCTTTCTTT,CASADRGKGEAFF
.,TRBV5-4,TRBJ2-7,TRBD2,TGTGCCAGCCACCAGCGGGGGGGCCTCACCTACGAGCAGTACTTC,CASHQRGGLTYEQYF